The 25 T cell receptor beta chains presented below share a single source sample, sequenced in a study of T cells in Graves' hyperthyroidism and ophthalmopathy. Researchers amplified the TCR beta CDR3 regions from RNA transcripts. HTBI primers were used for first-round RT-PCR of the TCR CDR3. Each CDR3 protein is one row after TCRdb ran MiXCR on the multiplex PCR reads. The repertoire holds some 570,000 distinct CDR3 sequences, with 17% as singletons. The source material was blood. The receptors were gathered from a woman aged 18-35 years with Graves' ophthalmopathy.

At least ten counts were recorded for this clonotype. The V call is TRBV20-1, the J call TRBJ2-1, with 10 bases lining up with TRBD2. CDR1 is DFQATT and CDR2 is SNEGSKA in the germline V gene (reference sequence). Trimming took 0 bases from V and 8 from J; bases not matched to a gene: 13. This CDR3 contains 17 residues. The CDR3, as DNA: TGCAGTGCTAGAGATCAAGGGGATAGCGGGAGGAAGGATGAGCAGTTCTTC. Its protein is CSARDQGDSGRKDEQFF.

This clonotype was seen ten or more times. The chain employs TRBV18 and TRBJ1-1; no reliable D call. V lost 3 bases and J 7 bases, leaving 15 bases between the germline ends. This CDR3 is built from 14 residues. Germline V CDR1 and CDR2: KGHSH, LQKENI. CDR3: CASSPDRRTNEAFF. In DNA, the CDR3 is TGTGCCAGCTCACCGGACCGTCGAACGAATGAAGCTTTCTTT.

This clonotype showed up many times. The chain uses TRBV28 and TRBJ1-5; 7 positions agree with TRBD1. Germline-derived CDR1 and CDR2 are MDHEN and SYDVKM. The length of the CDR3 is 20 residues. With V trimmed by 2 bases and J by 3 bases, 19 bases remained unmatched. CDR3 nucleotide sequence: TGTGCCAGCAGTTTACCAGACAGGGATCGGCCTTATATGAACAATCAGCCCCAGCATTTT. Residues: CASSLPDRDRPYMNNQPQHF.

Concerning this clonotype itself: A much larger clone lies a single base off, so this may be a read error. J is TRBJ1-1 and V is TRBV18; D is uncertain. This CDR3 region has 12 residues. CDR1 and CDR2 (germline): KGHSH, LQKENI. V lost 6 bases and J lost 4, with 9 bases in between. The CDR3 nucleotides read TGTGCCAGCTCCCGCCGGACCACTGAAGCTTTCTTT. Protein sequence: CASSRRTTEAFF.

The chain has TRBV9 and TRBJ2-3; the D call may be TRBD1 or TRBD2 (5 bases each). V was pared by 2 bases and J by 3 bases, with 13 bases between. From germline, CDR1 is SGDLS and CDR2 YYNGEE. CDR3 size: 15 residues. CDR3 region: CASSVRGDATDTQYF. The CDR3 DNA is TGTGCCAGCAGCGTGAGGGGAGATGCGACAGATACGCAGTATTTT.

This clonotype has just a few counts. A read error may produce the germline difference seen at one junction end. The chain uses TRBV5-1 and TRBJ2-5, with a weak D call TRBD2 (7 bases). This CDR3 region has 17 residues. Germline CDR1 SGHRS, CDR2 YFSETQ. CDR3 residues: CASSVATGGLGRETQYF. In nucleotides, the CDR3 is TGTGCCAGCAGCGTAGCAACGGGGGGCCTCGGGAGAGAGACCCAGTACTTC.

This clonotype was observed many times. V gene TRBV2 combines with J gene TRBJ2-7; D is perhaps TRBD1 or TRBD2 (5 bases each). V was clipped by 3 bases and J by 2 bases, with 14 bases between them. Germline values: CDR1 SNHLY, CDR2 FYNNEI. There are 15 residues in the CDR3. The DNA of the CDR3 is TGTGCCAGCAGTGATCCCGGGACGGTTACCTACGAGCAGTACTTC. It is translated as CASSDPGTVTYEQYF.

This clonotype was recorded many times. The CDR3 coding sequence is TGTGCCAGCAGCTTGGGACCTACCTACGAGCAGTACTTC. Its protein product is CASSLGPTYEQYF. The V call is TRBV27, the J call TRBJ2-7; D may be TRBD1 or TRBD2 (5 bases each). Germline values: CDR1 MNHEY, CDR2 SMNVEV (reference sequence). Trimming removed 6 bases from V and 2 bases from J, with 11 bases in between. The CDR3 loop spans 13 amino acids.

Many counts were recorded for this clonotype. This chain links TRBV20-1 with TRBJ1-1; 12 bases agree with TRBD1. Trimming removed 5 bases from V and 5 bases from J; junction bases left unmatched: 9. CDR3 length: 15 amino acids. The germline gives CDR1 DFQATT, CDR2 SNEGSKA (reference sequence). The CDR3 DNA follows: TGCAGTGCTTCTCCGGGACAGGGGGCTGGGACTGAAGCTTTCTTT. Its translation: CSASPGQGAGTEAFF.

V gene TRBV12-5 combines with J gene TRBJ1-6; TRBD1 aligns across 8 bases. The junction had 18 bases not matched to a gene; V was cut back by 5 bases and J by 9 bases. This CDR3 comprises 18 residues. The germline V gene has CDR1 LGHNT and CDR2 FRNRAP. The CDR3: CASGHDRGGTIPLSPLHF. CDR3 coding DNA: TGTGCTAGTGGTCACGACAGGGGAGGCACCATCCCACTTTCACCCCTCCACTTT.

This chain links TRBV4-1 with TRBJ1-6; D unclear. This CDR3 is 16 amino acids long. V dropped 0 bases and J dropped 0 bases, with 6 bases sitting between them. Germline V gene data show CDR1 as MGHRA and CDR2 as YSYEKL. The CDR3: CASSQEVSSYNSPLHF. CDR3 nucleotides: TGCGCCAGCAGCCAAGAGGTGAGCTCCTATAATTCACCCCTCCACTTT.

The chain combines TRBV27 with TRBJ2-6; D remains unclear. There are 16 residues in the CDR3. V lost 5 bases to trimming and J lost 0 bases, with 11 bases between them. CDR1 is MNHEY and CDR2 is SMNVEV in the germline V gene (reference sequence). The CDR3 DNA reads TGTGCCAGCAGTAGTGGGCGCCTCTCTGGGGCCAACGTCCTGACTTTC. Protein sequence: CASSSGRLSGANVLTF.

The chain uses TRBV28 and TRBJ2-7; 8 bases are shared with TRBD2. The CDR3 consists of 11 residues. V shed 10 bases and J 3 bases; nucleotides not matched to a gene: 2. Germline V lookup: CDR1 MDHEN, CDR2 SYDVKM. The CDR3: CATTSGYEQYF. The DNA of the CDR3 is TGTGCCACCACTAGCGGCTACGAGCAGTACTTC.

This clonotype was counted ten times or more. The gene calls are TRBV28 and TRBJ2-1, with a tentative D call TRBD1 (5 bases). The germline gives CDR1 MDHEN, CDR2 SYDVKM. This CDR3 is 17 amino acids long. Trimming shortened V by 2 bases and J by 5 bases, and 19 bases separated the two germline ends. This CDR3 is CASSLSLITGINNEQFF. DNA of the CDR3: TGTGCCAGCAGTTTAAGTCTTATTACAGGAATTAACAATGAGCAGTTCTTC.

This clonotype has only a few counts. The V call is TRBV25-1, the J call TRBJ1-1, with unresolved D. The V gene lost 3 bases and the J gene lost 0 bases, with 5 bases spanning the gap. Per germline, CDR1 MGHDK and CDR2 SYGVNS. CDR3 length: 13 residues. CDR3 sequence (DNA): TGTGCCAGCAGTGATGGGATGAACACTGAAGCTTTCTTT. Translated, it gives CASSDGMNTEAFF.

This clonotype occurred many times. The CDR3 reads CASSLMAGGALGYTF. CDR3 nucleotides: TGTGCCAGCAGTTTAATGGCAGGGGGTGCTCTCGGCTACACCTTC. The chain uses TRBV27 and TRBJ1-2, with TRBD1 matching over 7 bases. Germline lookup yields CDR1 MNHEY and CDR2 SMNVEV (reference sequence). The CDR3 is 15 amino acids. V was pared by 2 bases and J by 8 bases, with 11 bases of the junction left unmatched.

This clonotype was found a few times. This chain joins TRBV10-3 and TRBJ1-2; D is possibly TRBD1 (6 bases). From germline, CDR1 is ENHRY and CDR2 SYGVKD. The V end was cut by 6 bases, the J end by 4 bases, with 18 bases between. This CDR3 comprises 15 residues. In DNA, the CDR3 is TGTGCCATCAGAGGGGCTGGGGGGCTGGGCTATGGCTACACCTTC. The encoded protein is CAIRGAGGLGYGYTF.

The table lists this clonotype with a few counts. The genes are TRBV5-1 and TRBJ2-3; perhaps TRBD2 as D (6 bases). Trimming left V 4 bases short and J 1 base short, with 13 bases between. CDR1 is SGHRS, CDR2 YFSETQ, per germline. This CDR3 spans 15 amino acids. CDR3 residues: CASSRLPSGTDTQYF. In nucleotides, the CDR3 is TGCGCCAGCAGCCGACTCCCTAGCGGCACAGATACGCAGTATTTT.

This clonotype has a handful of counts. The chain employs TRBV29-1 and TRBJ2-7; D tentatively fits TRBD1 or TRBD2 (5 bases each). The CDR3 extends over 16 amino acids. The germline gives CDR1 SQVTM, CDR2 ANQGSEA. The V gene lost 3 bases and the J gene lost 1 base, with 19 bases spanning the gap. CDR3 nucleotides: TGCAGCGTTGAGGAGTTTGGGGGAATGAGGTCCTACGAGCAGTACTTC. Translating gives CSVEEFGGMRSYEQYF.

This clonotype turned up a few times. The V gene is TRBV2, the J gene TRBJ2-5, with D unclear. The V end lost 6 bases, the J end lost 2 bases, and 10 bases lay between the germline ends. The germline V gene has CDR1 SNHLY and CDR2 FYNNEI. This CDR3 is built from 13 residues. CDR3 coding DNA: TGTGCCAGCAGAGACGGGCTACAAGAGACCCAGTACTTC. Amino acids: CASRDGLQETQYF. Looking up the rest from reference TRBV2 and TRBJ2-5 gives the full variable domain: EPEVTQTPSHQVTQMGQEVILRCVPISNHLYFYWYRQILGQKVEFLVSFYNNEISEKSEIFDDQFSVERPDGSNFTLKIRSTKLEDSAMYFCASRDGLQETQYFGPGTRLLVL.

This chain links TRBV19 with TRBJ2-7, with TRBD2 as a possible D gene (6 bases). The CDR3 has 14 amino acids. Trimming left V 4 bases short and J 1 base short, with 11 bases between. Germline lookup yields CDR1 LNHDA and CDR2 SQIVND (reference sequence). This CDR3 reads CASSRGRGSYEQYF. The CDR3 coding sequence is TGTGCCAGTAGTAGGGGACGGGGGTCCTACGAGCAGTACTTC.

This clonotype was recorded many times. CDR3 loop: CASSDFLPGSNTEAFF. In DNA form, the CDR3 reads TGTGCCAGCTCAGACTTCCTCCCCGGCTCGAACACTGAAGCTTTCTTT. The V gene is TRBV18, the J gene TRBJ1-1; D is undetermined. Germline loops: CDR1 KGHSH, CDR2 LQKENI. Trimming shortened V by 5 bases and J by 1 base, and 17 bases separated the two germline ends. The CDR3 is 16 amino acids.

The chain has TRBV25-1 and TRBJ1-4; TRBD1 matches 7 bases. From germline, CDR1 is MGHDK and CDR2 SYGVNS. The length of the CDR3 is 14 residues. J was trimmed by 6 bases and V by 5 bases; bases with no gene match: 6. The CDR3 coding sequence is TGTGCCAGCAGTACCCCTGACAGGGATGAAAAACTGTTTTTT. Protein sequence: CASSTPDRDEKLFF.

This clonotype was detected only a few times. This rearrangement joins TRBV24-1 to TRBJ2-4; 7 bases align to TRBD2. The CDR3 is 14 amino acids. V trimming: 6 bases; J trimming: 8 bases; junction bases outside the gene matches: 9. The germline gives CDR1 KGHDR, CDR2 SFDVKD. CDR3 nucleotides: TGTGCCACCAGTCCCGCCTGGGGAGGGGACATTCAGTACTTC. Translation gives CATSPAWGGDIQYF.

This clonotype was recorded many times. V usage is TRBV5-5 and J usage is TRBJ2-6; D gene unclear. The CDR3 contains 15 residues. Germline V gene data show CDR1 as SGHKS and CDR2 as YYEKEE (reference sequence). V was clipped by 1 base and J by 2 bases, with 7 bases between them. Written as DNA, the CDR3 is TGTGCCAGCAGCTTGAAAGGTACTGGGGCCAACGTCCTGACTTTC. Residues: CASSLKGTGANVLTF. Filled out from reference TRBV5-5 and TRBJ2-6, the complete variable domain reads DAGVTQSPTHLIKTRGQQVTLRCSPISGHKSVSWYQQVLGQGPQFIFQYYEKEERGRGNFPDRFSARQFPNYSSELNVNALLLGDSALYLCASSLKGTGANVLTFGAGSRLTVL.